The 6 T cell receptor beta chains presented below share a single source sample, sequenced in a study of blood T cell repertoires in COVID-19. TCRdb's table, derived via immunoSEQ multiplex PCR, lists solely in-frame clones and lacks some. The data contain fewer than 250,000 clones, about 86% of them singletons. Sample: peripheral blood. All receptors derive from a woman aged 70-85 years with acute or convalescent COVID-19.

The chain employs TRBV6-1 and TRBJ1-1; weak D call: TRBD1 (5 bases). V lost 2 bases and J 5 bases, leaving 9 bases between the germline ends. Germline CDR1 MNHNS, CDR2 SASEGT. This CDR3 is 13 amino acids long. CDR3 sequence reads: CASSESRQTEAFF. CDR3 in DNA: TGTGCCAGCAGTGAATCTCGACAGACTGAAGCTTTCTTT.

This sequence joins TRBV10-1 and TRBJ2-1; possible D gene TRBD1, 6 bases. CDR3 size: 15 residues. Deletions cut 5 bases from V and 6 bases from J, with 17 bases between. Germline CDR1 WNHNN, CDR2 SYGVQD (reference sequence). Here the CDR3 reads CASSRNRDMGNEQFF. CDR3 sequence (DNA): TGCGCCAGCAGTCGTAACCGGGACATGGGCAATGAGCAGTTCTTC.

The chain links TRBV5-1 to TRBJ1-4; 10 positions match TRBD1. J gave up 8 bases and V 4 bases, and 5 bases lay outside the gene matches. This CDR3 has 14 amino acids. Looked up from germline, CDR1 is SGHRS and CDR2 is YFSETQ. Written as DNA, the CDR3 is TGCGCCAGCAGCCCTGGACAGGGGGTCGAAAAACTGTTTTTT. This encodes CASSPGQGVEKLFF.

This chain uses TRBV4-1 with TRBJ2-3; 10 nucleotides match TRBD2. This CDR3 region has 19 residues. The V gene end was trimmed by 1 base and the J gene end by 0 bases; junction bases not matched to a gene: 10. Germline V gene sequence: CDR1 MGHRA, CDR2 YSYEKL. In DNA, the CDR3 is TGCGCCAGCAGCCAAGGGTGGCTAGCGGGGGCATCTAGCACAGATACGCAGTATTTT. It is translated as CASSQGWLAGASSTDTQYF.

This sequence joins TRBV6-5 and TRBJ2-7; tentative D call: TRBD1 (5 bases). Germline values: CDR1 MNHEY, CDR2 SVGAGI. V lost 0 bases, J lost 1 base, and 10 bases lay in between. The CDR3 sequence is 15 residues long. Here the CDR3 reads CASSYSRRGSYEQYF. Here the CDR3 DNA reads TGTGCCAGCAGTTACTCGAGAAGGGGTTCCTACGAGCAGTACTTC.

The V and J genes are TRBV3-1 (or the pseudogene TRBV3-2) and TRBJ2-1, with TRBD1 matching over 9 bases. There are 12 residues in the CDR3. CDR1 is LGHDT, CDR2 YNNKEL, per germline (reference sequence). The DNA of the CDR3 is TGTGCATCGGACAGGGGATTCGGTGAGCAGTTCTTC. The encoded protein is CASDRGFGEQFF.